These 15 T cell receptor beta chains originate from one sample sequenced in a study of OX40 agonist ivuxolimab in advanced cancers. Libraries were prepared by immunoSEQ multiplex PCR; TCRdb keeps only in-frame clonotypes and omits some of them. The table shows about 83,000 clones, with around 86% occurring only once. The sequenced sample was CD4+ or CD8+ T cells sorted from blood, obtained in a trial of the OX40 agonist ivuxolimab. These receptors were collected from an adult with an advanced solid tumor such as melanoma, head and neck, liver or kidney cancer.

The chain combines TRBV7-7 with TRBJ2-1; D is possibly TRBD2 (6 bases). The CDR3 sequence is 15 residues long. Germline CDR1 and CDR2: SSHAT and FNYEAQ (reference sequence). V was pared by 3 bases and J by 10 bases, with 19 bases between. CDR3 nucleotide sequence: TGTGCCAGCAGCTTGGGACTGGCAACAGGTGAAGAGCAGTTCTTC. Its protein is CASSLGLATGEEQFF.

The chain couples TRBV9 to TRBJ2-3, with D possibly TRBD2 on 7 matching bases. The CDR3 contains 15 residues. Trimming took off 0 bases at V and 3 bases at J, with 11 bases between the two ends. The germline CDR1 and CDR2 sequences are SGDLS and YYNGEE. The CDR3: CASSVVGGRTDTQYF. CDR3 DNA sequence: TGTGCCAGCAGCGTAGTGGGGGGGCGAACAGATACGCAGTATTTT.

The V gene is TRBV19, the J gene TRBJ2-6, with unresolved D. V lost 7 bases to trimming and J lost 2 bases, with 9 bases between them. CDR3 size: 14 residues. Germline V gives CDR1 LNHDA, CDR2 SQIVND (reference sequence). For the CDR3, the DNA is TGTGCCAGTATTTCGAGGACTGGGGCCAACGTCCTGACTTTC. This codes for CASISRTGANVLTF.

This rearrangement joins TRBV5-1 to TRBJ2-7, with 12 positions matching TRBD1. This CDR3 is 14 amino acids long. Losses at the gene ends were 4 bases for V and 7 bases for J; bases not matched to a gene: 6. Germline values: CDR1 SGHRS, CDR2 YFSETQ. The CDR3 sequence: CASSQGQGAGEQYF. In DNA form, the CDR3 reads TGCGCCAGCAGCCAGGGACAGGGGGCTGGTGAGCAGTACTTC.

The genes are TRBV30 and TRBJ2-5; a possible D gene is TRBD1 (6 bases). The CDR3 is 10 residues long. Germline V lookup: CDR1 GTSNPN, CDR2 SVGIG (reference sequence). The CDR3 protein is CAGTSETQYF. Here the CDR3 DNA reads TGTGCGGGGACAAGCGAGACCCAGTACTTC. The whole variable domain, filled in from reference TRBV30 and TRBJ2-5, reads SQTIHQWPATLVQPVGSPLSLECTVEGTSNPNLYWYRQAAGRGLQLLFYSVGIGQISSEVPQNLSASRPQDRQFILSSKKLLLSDSGFYLCAGTSETQYFGPGTRLLVL.

The chain combines TRBV9 with TRBJ1-5, with unresolved D. CDR1 and CDR2 (germline): SGDLS, YYNGEE. The CDR3 loop spans 13 amino acids. V lost 0 bases and J lost 5, with 6 bases in between. The CDR3 loop is CASSVDIHQPQHF. The CDR3 bases are TGTGCCAGCAGCGTAGACATCCATCAGCCCCAGCATTTT. Based on the CDR3 plus reference TRBV9 and TRBJ1-5, the full variable domain is DSGVTQTPKHLITATGQRVTLRCSPRSGDLSVYWYQQSLDQGLQFLIQYYNGEERAKGNILERFSAQQFPDLHSELNLSSLELGDSALYFCASSVDIHQPQHFGDGTRLSIL.

V is TRBV7-9 and J is TRBJ1-4, with D possibly matching TRBD1 (6 bases). The germline V and J ends were trimmed by 6 bases and 3 bases, with 17 bases remaining between them. This CDR3 is built from 16 residues. Per the germline V gene, CDR1 is SEHNR and CDR2 is FQNEAQ (reference sequence). The CDR3 DNA reads TGTGCCAGCAGACCGTGGGAGGGGGTGCCTAATGAAAAACTGTTTTTT. Protein product: CASRPWEGVPNEKLFF.

The CDR3 nucleotides read TGTGCCAGCAGTTACTCGAGGGACAGGGCCTACGAGCAGTACTTC. This encodes CASSYSRDRAYEQYF. The chain employs TRBV6-5 and TRBJ2-7; the match to TRBD1 covers 9 bases. CDR3 length: 15 amino acids. V lost 0 bases to trimming and J lost 2 bases; unmatched junction nucleotides: 2. Germline-derived CDR1 and CDR2 are MNHEY and SVGAGI.

The V and J genes are TRBV4-3 and TRBJ2-3; D not certain. Germline V gene lookup returns CDR1 LGHNA and CDR2 YSLEER. The V end lost 4 bases, the J end lost 0 bases, and 11 bases lay between the germline ends. This CDR3 is 15 amino acids long. CDR3 in DNA: TGCGCCAGCAGCCCCCGGTCATCAAGCACAGATACGCAGTATTTT. It is translated as CASSPRSSSTDTQYF.

The chain has TRBV7-8 and TRBJ2-3; D not certain. V was pared by 3 bases and J by 6 bases, with 16 bases between. Germline V CDR1 and CDR2: SGHVS, FQNEAQ. This CDR3 contains 15 residues. The CDR3 region has the DNA TGTGCCAGCAGCTTGCGTGAGGCCCGTGGGGATACGCAGTATTTT. Encoded protein: CASSLREARGDTQYF.

The chain combines TRBV5-1 with TRBJ2-1; 14 nucleotides align to TRBD2. The germline V gene has CDR1 SGHRS and CDR2 YFSETQ. The ends lost 1 base at V and 10 bases at J; junction bases unmatched: 7. The CDR3 runs to 16 residues. CDR3 DNA: TGCGCCAGCAGCTTGTTGACTAGCGGGGGGGCAAGCGAGCAGTTCTTC. Amino acid sequence: CASSLLTSGGASEQFF.

The rearrangement uses TRBV21-1 and TRBJ2-2. TRBV21-1 is termed a pseudogene. The CDR3 runs to 16 residues. CDR3 in DNA: TGTGCCAGCAGCAAAGTGGGGGATGAGAACACCGGGGAGCTGTTTTTT. This encodes CASSKVGDENTGELFF.

The chain recombines TRBV6-5 with TRBJ1-6; D is unresolved. CDR1 and CDR2 from the germline V gene are MNHEY and SVGAGI. Trimming removed 6 bases at V and 3 bases at J, with 12 bases between. The CDR3 runs to 15 residues. This CDR3 is CASRPDGNYNSPLHF. CDR3 bases: TGTGCCAGCAGACCTGACGGGAACTATAATTCACCCCTCCACTTT.

The chain couples TRBV25-1 to TRBJ1-1; TRBD1 might be the D (6 bases). CDR3 size: 15 residues. Trimming removed 5 bases at V and 1 base at J, with 14 bases between. Germline V lookup: CDR1 MGHDK, CDR2 SYGVNS. The CDR3 reads CASSKGPDRNTEAFF. The CDR3 nucleotides read TGTGCCAGCAGTAAGGGGCCGGACAGGAACACTGAAGCTTTCTTT.

This clone appeared a single time. V and J are TRBV2 and TRBJ2-3, with D unresolved. Germline values: CDR1 SNHLY, CDR2 FYNNEI. Trimming pared 2 bases from V and 6 bases from J, leaving 9 bases between. This CDR3 has 13 residues. The CDR3 loop is CASSEPETDTQYF. In DNA, the CDR3 is TGTGCCAGCAGTGAACCCGAGACGGATACGCAGTATTTT.